Included here is one T cell receptor (beta chain) sequence, with context. These data originate in a study of T-cell memory formation after mild COVID-19. The CDR3 length is 14 residues. The V end lost 5 bases, the J end lost 2 bases, and 12 bases lay between the germline ends. Looked up from germline, CDR1 is SGHTA and CDR2 is FQGTGA. cDNA libraries for TCR alpha and TCR beta, carrying sample barcodes and UMIs, came from 5'RACE with constant-segment primers. TCRdb independently ran MiXCR on the 5' RACE reads; one entry per CDR3 protein. The data hold some 300,000 distinct CDR3 sequences, with approximately 22% observed a single time.

The chain uses TRBV7-3 and TRBJ2-5; D unclear. The sample comprised PBMCs or a T cell subset sorted from them (not recorded which). This sequence originates from a man in his late teens or twenties who had mild COVID-19 (a few samples of this study predate the infection). Cell type and time point are not known. The CDR3, as DNA: TGTGCCAGCAGCCGAGACGGACCGCAAGAGACCCAGTACTTC. It is translated as CASSRDGPQETQYF.